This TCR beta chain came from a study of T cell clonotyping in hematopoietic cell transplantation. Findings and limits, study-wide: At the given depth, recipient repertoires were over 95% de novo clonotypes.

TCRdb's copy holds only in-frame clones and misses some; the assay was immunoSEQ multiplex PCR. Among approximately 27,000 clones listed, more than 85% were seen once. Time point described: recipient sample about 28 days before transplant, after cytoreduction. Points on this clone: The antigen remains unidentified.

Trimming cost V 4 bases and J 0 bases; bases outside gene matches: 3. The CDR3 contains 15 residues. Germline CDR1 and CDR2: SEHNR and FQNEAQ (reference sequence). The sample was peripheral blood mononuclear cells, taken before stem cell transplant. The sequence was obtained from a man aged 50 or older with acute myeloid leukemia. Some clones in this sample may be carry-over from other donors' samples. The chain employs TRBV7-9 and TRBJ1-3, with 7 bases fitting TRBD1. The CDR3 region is CASSSDRNSGNTIYF. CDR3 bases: TGTGCCAGCAGCTCGGACAGGAACTCTGGAAACACCATATATTTT.